This is a list of T cell receptor beta chains from one sample in a study of cytomegalovirus exposure and HLA in healthy donors. Using immunoSEQ multiplex PCR, the repertoire was profiled, and TCRdb retains in-frame clones only, with some absent. The sample consists of some 250,000 clones, about 80% of them appearing once. Sequenced sample: PBMCs. These receptors all come from a woman between 55 and 75 years old in good health and CMV-seropositive. Each CDR3 is given with its conserved first and last residue. D genes are given only for firm matches. Clone size, where shown, is once, few, many, or a class for clones that have expanded.

V gene: TRBV5-4; clone size: .; D gene: TRBD2; J gene: TRBJ2-5; CDR3 protein: CASSLDGLAGGKTQYF; CDR3 DNA: TGTGCCAGCAGCTTGGACGGACTAGCGGGAGGAAAGACCCAGTACTTC
V gene: TRBV10-1; clone size: few; D gene: TRBD2; J gene: TRBJ2-1; CDR3 protein: CASSVQIGGDNEQFF; CDR3 DNA: TGCGCCAGCAGCGTCCAAATCGGGGGGGACAATGAGCAGTTCTTC
V gene: TRBV2; clone size: .; D gene: .; J gene: TRBJ2-3; CDR3 protein: CASSGEGARDTQYF; CDR3 DNA: TGTGCCAGCAGTGGGGAAGGGGCGCGAGATACGCAGTATTTT
V gene: TRBV28; clone size: .; D gene: .; J gene: TRBJ2-4; CDR3 protein: CASCPGSTDIQYF; CDR3 DNA: TGTGCCAGCTGCCCGGGGAGCACGGACATTCAGTACTTC
V gene: TRBV5-4; clone size: .; D gene: TRBD2; J gene: TRBJ2-3; CDR3 protein: CASSSRLAGGTDTQYF; CDR3 DNA: TGTGCCAGCAGCTCCCGTTTAGCGGGAGGTACGGATACGCAGTATTTT
V gene: TRBV27; clone size: .; D gene: .; J gene: TRBJ1-1; CDR3 protein: CASSHGLGMGNTEAFF; CDR3 DNA: TGTGCCAGCAGTCACGGACTCGGGATGGGGAACACTGAAGCTTTCTTT
V gene: TRBV7-9; clone size: .; D gene: TRBD1; J gene: TRBJ2-7; CDR3 protein: CASRRTGDEQYF; CDR3 DNA: TGTGCCAGCAGGCGGACAGGGGATGAGCAGTACTTC
V gene: TRBV10-3; clone size: .; D gene: .; J gene: TRBJ1-1; CDR3 protein: CAINTGSNTEAFF; CDR3 DNA: TGTGCCATCAATACAGGGTCAAACACTGAAGCTTTCTTT
V gene: TRBV7-9; clone size: .; D gene: TRBD1; J gene: TRBJ1-5; CDR3 protein: CASSLARGQGGPQHF; CDR3 DNA: TGTGCCAGCAGCTTAGCGAGGGGACAGGGGGGGCCCCAGCATTTT
V gene: TRBV28; clone size: .; D gene: .; J gene: TRBJ1-2; CDR3 protein: CASTGGNYGYTF; CDR3 DNA: TGTGCCAGCACAGGAGGTAACTATGGCTACACCTTC
V gene: TRBV7-9; clone size: .; D gene: TRBD1; J gene: TRBJ2-7; CDR3 protein: CASSSRSGTGVYEQYF; CDR3 DNA: TGTGCCAGCAGCTCACGTTCCGGGACAGGGGTCTACGAGCAGTACTTC
V gene: TRBV5-1; clone size: .; D gene: TRBD1; J gene: TRBJ1-3; CDR3 protein: CASQRTGGNTIYF; CDR3 DNA: TGCGCCAGCCAACGGACAGGGGGAAACACCATATATTTT
V gene: TRBV2; clone size: .; D gene: .; J gene: TRBJ1-1; CDR3 protein: CASGGRSNTEAFF; CDR3 DNA: TGTGCCAGCGGGGGCCGGTCGAACACTGAAGCTTTCTTT
V gene: TRBV18; clone size: .; D gene: .; J gene: TRBJ1-4; CDR3 protein: CASSPPVGRDNEKLFF; CDR3 DNA: TGTGCCAGCTCACCTCCTGTGGGCAGGGATAATGAAAAACTGTTTTTT
V gene: TRBV6-1; clone size: .; D gene: .; J gene: TRBJ2-1; CDR3 protein: CASKYYNEQFF; CDR3 DNA: TGTGCCAGCAAATACTACAATGAGCAGTTCTTC
V gene: TRBV7-9; clone size: few; D gene: .; J gene: TRBJ1-4; CDR3 protein: CASSPSGFGLNEKLFF; CDR3 DNA: TGTGCCAGCAGCCCGTCGGGATTCGGCCTTAATGAAAAACTGTTTTTT
V gene: TRBV5-1; clone size: .; D gene: TRBD1; J gene: TRBJ2-2; CDR3 protein: CASWDRENTGELFF; CDR3 DNA: TGCGCCAGCTGGGACAGAGAGAACACCGGGGAGCTGTTTTTT
V gene: TRBV11-2; clone size: .; D gene: TRBD2; J gene: TRBJ2-1; CDR3 protein: CASTLGLEYNEQFF; CDR3 DNA: TGTGCCAGCACACTGGGACTAGAGTACAATGAGCAGTTCTTC
V gene: TRBV4-2; clone size: .; D gene: .; J gene: TRBJ2-6; CDR3 protein: CASSQGGGSGANVLTF; CDR3 DNA: TGTGCCAGCAGCCAAGGTGGGGGGTCTGGGGCCAACGTCCTGACTTTC
V gene: TRBV5-1; clone size: .; D gene: TRBD1; J gene: TRBJ2-5; CDR3 protein: CASSLVGTGEETQYF; CDR3 DNA: TGCGCCAGCAGCTTGGTCGGGACAGGGGAAGAGACCCAGTACTTC
V gene: TRBV10-3; clone size: once; D gene: TRBD1; J gene: TRBJ1-1; CDR3 protein: CAITVHDRDAAFF; CDR3 DNA: TGTGCCATCACTGTACACGACAGGGACGCAGCTTTCTTT
V gene: TRBV5-1; clone size: .; D gene: TRBD1; J gene: TRBJ2-5; CDR3 protein: CASSLVVGTGQETQYF; CDR3 DNA: TGCGCCAGCAGCTTGGTGGTCGGGACAGGACAAGAGACCCAGTACTTC
V gene: TRBV5-6; clone size: .; D gene: TRBD1; J gene: TRBJ2-4; CDR3 protein: CASSWGTGDAKNIQYF; CDR3 DNA: TGTGCCAGCAGCTGGGGGACAGGGGACGCCAAAAACATTCAGTACTTC
V gene: TRBV18; clone size: .; D gene: TRBD1; J gene: TRBJ1-2; CDR3 protein: CASSPRQGLDGYTF; CDR3 DNA: TGTGCCAGCTCACCCCGACAGGGCCTTGATGGCTACACCTTC
V gene: TRBV15; clone size: .; D gene: .; J gene: TRBJ2-5; CDR3 protein: CATSPREPGETQYF; CDR3 DNA: TGTGCCACCAGTCCTCGGGAGCCGGGAGAGACCCAGTACTTC
V gene: TRBV29-1; clone size: .; D gene: TRBD1; J gene: TRBJ2-5; CDR3 protein: CSARGHQETQYF; CDR3 DNA: TGCAGCGCCAGGGGGCACCAAGAGACCCAGTACTTC
V gene: TRBV5-1; clone size: .; D gene: TRBD2; J gene: TRBJ2-1; CDR3 protein: CASTLLPGLAHEQFF; CDR3 DNA: TGCGCCAGCACCCTCCTTCCGGGACTAGCACATGAGCAGTTCTTC
V gene: TRBV2; clone size: .; D gene: .; J gene: TRBJ2-2; CDR3 protein: CASSEASGNTGELFF; CDR3 DNA: TGTGCCAGCAGTGAAGCCTCGGGGAACACCGGGGAGCTGTTTTTT
V gene: TRBV27; clone size: .; D gene: TRBD2; J gene: TRBJ2-3; CDR3 protein: CASSHGLAAFTDTQYF; CDR3 DNA: TGTGCCAGCAGTCACGGACTAGCGGCCTTCACAGATACGCAGTATTTT
V gene: TRBV19; clone size: .; D gene: TRBD1; J gene: TRBJ2-1; CDR3 protein: CASGRDRGGGEQFF; CDR3 DNA: TGTGCCAGTGGCCGGGACAGGGGGGGAGGTGAGCAGTTCTTC
V gene: TRBV27; clone size: .; D gene: TRBD2; J gene: TRBJ2-3; CDR3 protein: CASSFRLADSAQYF; CDR3 DNA: TGTGCCAGCAGTTTTCGACTAGCGGACTCGGCGCAGTATTTT
V gene: TRBV25-1; clone size: .; D gene: .; J gene: TRBJ1-2; CDR3 protein: CASSDRDTLRYGYTF; CDR3 DNA: TGTGCCAGCAGTGATCGGGACACACTCCGTTATGGCTACACCTTC
V gene: TRBV19; clone size: .; D gene: .; J gene: TRBJ1-1; CDR3 protein: CASSPGRGLNTEAFF; CDR3 DNA: TGTGCCAGTAGTCCCGGGCGGGGGTTGAACACTGAAGCTTTCTTT
V gene: TRBV27; clone size: .; D gene: .; J gene: TRBJ1-2; CDR3 protein: CASSWGGNFYGYTF; CDR3 DNA: TGTGCCAGCAGTTGGGGGGGAAACTTCTATGGCTACACCTTC
V gene: TRBV2; clone size: .; D gene: .; J gene: TRBJ2-6; CDR3 protein: CASSEALATGANVLTF; CDR3 DNA: TGTGCCAGCAGTGAAGCCTTAGCGACTGGGGCCAACGTCCTGACTTTC
V gene: TRBV4-1; clone size: .; D gene: .; J gene: TRBJ2-7; CDR3 protein: CASSQRVSYEQYF; CDR3 DNA: TGCGCCAGCAGCCAGCGAGTCTCCTACGAGCAGTACTTC
V gene: TRBV2; clone size: .; D gene: .; J gene: TRBJ2-1; CDR3 protein: CASSSGTLTSSYNEQFF; CDR3 DNA: TGTGCCAGCAGTTCCGGGACACTTACAAGCTCCTACAATGAGCAGTTCTTC
V gene: TRBV27; clone size: .; D gene: .; J gene: TRBJ1-5; CDR3 protein: CASNSAGGNQPQHF; CDR3 DNA: TGTGCCAGCAACTCCGCAGGTGGCAATCAGCCCCAGCATTTT
V gene: TRBV5-1; clone size: .; D gene: TRBD1; J gene: TRBJ2-5; CDR3 protein: CASSLNTRGLGETQYF; CDR3 DNA: TGCGCCAGCAGCTTAAATACCAGGGGGCTGGGAGAGACCCAGTACTTC
V gene: TRBV28; clone size: .; D gene: .; J gene: TRBJ1-5; CDR3 protein: CASSLRVSNQPQHF; CDR3 DNA: TGTGCCAGCAGTTTACGGGTTAGCAATCAGCCCCAGCATTTT
V gene: TRBV15; clone size: once; D gene: TRBD1; J gene: TRBJ1-1; CDR3 protein: CATSGRQGMNTEAFF; CDR3 DNA: TGTGCCACCAGCGGGCGACAGGGGATGAACACTGAAGCTTTCTTT
V gene: TRBV29-1; clone size: .; D gene: TRBD2; J gene: TRBJ2-3; CDR3 protein: CSGRLAGGRTDTQYF; CDR3 DNA: TGCAGCGGGAGACTAGCGGGAGGACGCACAGATACGCAGTATTTT
V gene: TRBV5-6; clone size: once; D gene: .; J gene: TRBJ2-7; CDR3 protein: CASSLQGYEQYF; CDR3 DNA: TGTGCCAGCAGTTTACAGGGCTACGAGCAGTACTTC
V gene: TRBV7-2; clone size: .; D gene: TRBD1; J gene: TRBJ1-2; CDR3 protein: CASSALSGQGRGINYGYTF; CDR3 DNA: TGTGCCAGCAGCGCTCTCTCGGGACAGGGGAGGGGGATTAACTATGGCTACACCTTC
V gene: TRBV27; clone size: .; D gene: .; J gene: TRBJ2-5; CDR3 protein: CASSLVAVQRKTQYF; CDR3 DNA: TGTGCCAGCAGTTTAGTAGCGGTCCAGAGGAAGACCCAGTACTTC
V gene: TRBV18; clone size: .; D gene: .; J gene: TRBJ2-2; CDR3 protein: CASSPFSGIGELFF; CDR3 DNA: TGTGCCAGCTCACCATTTTCGGGGATCGGGGAGCTGTTTTTT
V gene: TRBV7-3; clone size: .; D gene: TRBD2; J gene: TRBJ2-1; CDR3 protein: CASSLTALAGGPDNEQFF; CDR3 DNA: TGTGCCAGCAGCTTAACCGCTCTAGCGGGAGGGCCAGACAATGAGCAGTTCTTC
V gene: TRBV7-2; clone size: .; D gene: .; J gene: TRBJ2-1; CDR3 protein: CASSLSAGPTYNEQFF; CDR3 DNA: TGTGCCAGCAGCTTATCGGCAGGGCCCACCTACAATGAGCAGTTCTTC
V gene: TRBV9; clone size: .; D gene: .; J gene: TRBJ2-3; CDR3 protein: CASSDSPADTQYF; CDR3 DNA: TGTGCCAGCAGCGATTCTCCCGCAGATACGCAGTATTTT
V gene: TRBV18; clone size: .; D gene: TRBD1; J gene: TRBJ1-2; CDR3 protein: CASSPGDRGNGYTF; CDR3 DNA: TGTGCCAGCTCCCCGGGAGACAGGGGTAATGGCTACACCTTC
V gene: TRBV13; clone size: .; D gene: TRBD2; J gene: TRBJ2-7; CDR3 protein: CASSEGLAGITYEQYF; CDR3 DNA: TGTGCCAGCAGCGAGGGACTAGCGGGAATTACCTACGAGCAGTACTTC
V gene: TRBV9; clone size: .; D gene: TRBD1; J gene: TRBJ1-5; CDR3 protein: CASSGRQGLDQPQHF; CDR3 DNA: TGTGCCAGCAGCGGACGACAGGGGCTGGATCAGCCCCAGCATTTT